Below are 25 T cell receptor beta chains sequenced from a single sample in a study of CD4 T cells in relation to SARS-CoV-2 and coronaviruses. This table comes from immunoSEQ multiplex PCR, and its TCRdb copy is limited to in-frame clones, with some not included. The sample includes 35,000 to 40,000 clones, roughly 88% of them seen just once. Sequenced material: memory CD4+ T cells from PBMCs. These receptors were collected from an adult with COVID-19.

This chain connects TRBV10-3 to TRBJ1-2; a possible D gene is TRBD1 (5 bases). Germline V gives CDR1 ENHRY, CDR2 SYGVKD. V lost 6 bases and J lost 5, with 16 bases in between. The CDR3 spans 14 residues. The CDR3, as DNA: TGTGCCATCAGCGAAACCGGGACGGATTATGGCTACACCTTC. This codes for CAISETGTDYGYTF.

This rearrangement joins TRBV29-1 to TRBJ2-7, with 7 bases fitting TRBD2. CDR3 length: 12 residues. J was trimmed by 7 bases and V by 4 bases; bases with no gene match: 7. The germline V gene encodes CDR1 SQVTM and CDR2 ANQGSEA. The DNA of the CDR3 is TGCAGCGTTGCAAGCCTGGGGGGGGAGCAGTACTTC. It codes for CSVASLGGEQYF.

V usage is TRBV6-5 and J usage is TRBJ1-3; perhaps TRBD1 as D (5 bases). This CDR3 has 15 residues. Looked up from germline, CDR1 is MNHEY and CDR2 is SVGAGI. V dropped 6 bases and J dropped 0 bases, with 12 bases sitting between them. DNA for the CDR3: TGTGCCAGCAGCCCGGGACTTGACTCTGGAAACACCATATATTTT. It is translated as CASSPGLDSGNTIYF.

This clone was seen just once. The CDR3 loop reads CASSSGSTDTQYF. The CDR3 coding sequence is TGTGCCAGCAGTTCGGGCAGCACAGATACGCAGTATTTT. The chain recombines TRBV2 with TRBJ2-3; D call uncertain. The V gene lost 5 bases and the J gene lost 0 bases, with 6 bases spanning the gap. Germline-derived CDR1 and CDR2 are SNHLY and FYNNEI. CDR3 length: 13 amino acids.

This clone has just a few counts. V and J are TRBV5-1 and TRBJ2-7, with 9 bases lining up with TRBD2. The CDR3 covers 16 residues. The V gene's germline CDR1 is SGHRS and CDR2 YFSETQ. The V gene end was trimmed by 1 base and the J gene end by 4 bases; junction bases not matched to a gene: 9. The CDR3 DNA is TGCGCCAGCAGCTTGAACTTCGGGACTAGCATTTACGAGCAGTACTTC. Protein product: CASSLNFGTSIYEQYF. Full variable domain (remainder filled in from reference TRBV5-1 and TRBJ2-7): KAGVTQTPRYLIKTRGQQVTLSCSPISGHRSVSWYQQTPGQGLQFLFEYFSETQRNKGNFPGRFSGRQFSNSRSEMNVSTLELGDSALYLCASSLNFGTSIYEQYFGPGTRLTVT.

The gene calls are TRBV27 and TRBJ2-3; TRBD2 matches 7 bases. This CDR3 is 16 amino acids long. J was trimmed by 1 base and V by 2 bases; bases with no gene match: 6. CDR1 and CDR2 from the germline V gene are MNHEY and SMNVEV (reference sequence). The CDR3 region has the DNA TGTGCCAGCAGTTTACTCCGGACTAGGCGCACAGATACGCAGTATTTT. It yields the protein CASSLLRTRRTDTQYF.

The chain links TRBV10-2 to TRBJ2-1; 8 positions match TRBD2. CDR3 length equals 15 residues. Germline V gene sequence: CDR1 WSHSY, CDR2 SAAADI. The V segment lost 5 bases and the J segment 6 bases; nucleotides outside the gene matches: 9. The CDR3 DNA sequence: TGCGCCAGCAGTAAACCCGGGACTAGGAGCAATGAGCAGTTCTTC. Protein: CASSKPGTRSNEQFF.

The V call is TRBV6-6, the J call TRBJ2-7; tentative D call: TRBD2 (6 bases). Looked up from germline, CDR1 is MNHNY and CDR2 is SVGAGI (reference sequence). V lost 2 bases and J lost 6, with 20 bases in between. The CDR3 loop spans 16 amino acids. The DNA of the CDR3 is TGTGCCAGCAGTTACGGGGGGTACAGTGGCTCTTCCGAGCAGTACTTC. Amino acids: CASSYGGYSGSSEQYF.

The rearrangement uses TRBV7-9 and TRBJ2-7; 8 nucleotides line up with TRBD1. V lost 5 bases, J lost 6 bases, and 6 bases stayed unmatched. Germline-derived CDR1 and CDR2 are SEHNR and FQNEAQ (reference sequence). This CDR3 is built from 13 residues. The CDR3 nucleotides are TGTGCCAGCAGCCGGGGACAGGTTGGCGAGCAGTACTTC. Its translation is CASSRGQVGEQYF.

This clone is a singleton in its sample. The V call is TRBV28, the J call TRBJ2-7, with TRBD1 as a possible D gene (7 bases). Germline assignment: CDR1 MDHEN and CDR2 SYDVKM. V lost 9 bases to trimming and J lost 0 bases, with 24 bases between them. The CDR3 spans 17 residues. The CDR3 is CASTDRRAARSSYEQYF. DNA of the CDR3: TGTGCCAGTACGGACAGGAGGGCGGCAAGGAGCTCCTACGAGCAGTACTTC.

The rearrangement links TRBV4-1 to TRBJ2-1; D remains unclear. Germline loops: CDR1 MGHRA, CDR2 YSYEKL. The CDR3 runs 14 residues. Trimming shortened V by 4 bases and J by 1 base, and 8 bases separated the two germline ends. The chain's CDR3 is CASSPYGSYNEQFF. The DNA of the CDR3 is TGCGCCAGCAGCCCCTACGGATCCTACAATGAGCAGTTCTTC.

The chain uses TRBV3-1 (or the pseudogene TRBV3-2) and TRBJ2-5; no clear D gene. Looked up from germline, CDR1 is LGHDT and CDR2 is YNNKEL (reference sequence). This CDR3 is 17 amino acids long. V was cut by 5 bases and J by 6 bases, with 25 bases left in between. The CDR3 reads CASSELVASSNEKTQYF. The CDR3 region has the DNA TGTGCCAGCAGCGAACTCGTTGCTTCCAGTAACGAGAAGACCCAGTACTTC.

This chain joins TRBV7-2 and TRBJ2-1; 11 nucleotides line up with TRBD1. Germline CDR1 is SGHTA and CDR2 is FQGNSA. V was pared by 1 base and J by 5 bases, with 1 base of the junction left unmatched. The CDR3 is 15 amino acids. CDR3 sequence reads: CASSLGGQGDNEQFF. CDR3 nucleotides: TGTGCCAGCAGCTTAGGGGGACAGGGGGACAATGAGCAGTTCTTC.

This clone was recorded once. J is TRBJ2-7 and V is TRBV19; D not certain. Germline CDR1 is LNHDA and CDR2 is SQIVND (reference sequence). V was clipped by 4 bases and J by 6 bases, with 10 bases between them. The CDR3 length is 12 residues. DNA for the CDR3: TGTGCCAGTAGTAAACGCCAAGGCGAGCAGTACTTC. Amino acid sequence: CASSKRQGEQYF. Full variable domain (outside the CDR3, taken from reference TRBV19 and TRBJ2-7): DGGITQSPKYLFRKEGQNVTLSCEQNLNHDAMYWYRQDPGQGLRLIYYSQIVNDFQKGDIAEGYSVSREKKESFPLTVTSAQKNPTAFYLCASSKRQGEQYFGPGTRLTVT.

The gene calls are TRBV5-4 and TRBJ2-7; no clear D. CDR1 SGHNT and CDR2 YYREEE come from the germline V gene (reference sequence). Deletions cut 3 bases from V and 3 bases from J, with 7 bases between. The CDR3 covers 12 residues. CDR3 in amino acids: CASSSSFYEQYF. In DNA, the CDR3 is TGTGCCAGCAGCTCCTCTTTCTACGAGCAGTACTTC. Drawing the rest from reference TRBV5-4 and TRBJ2-7, the complete variable domain is ETGVTQSPTHLIKTRGQQVTLRCSSQSGHNTVSWYQQALGQGPQFIFQYYREEENGRGNFPPRFSGLQFPNYSSELNVNALELDDSALYLCASSSSFYEQYFGPGTRLTVT.

The chain employs TRBV21-1 and TRBJ2-1; the D call of TRBD2 is as the table states it, not checked on the DNA. TRBV21-1 is reported as a pseudogene. The CDR3 consists of 16 residues. In nucleotides, the CDR3 is TGTGCCAGCAGCAAAGATCGGGAACAGTCCTACAATGAGCAGTTCTTC. Translated, it gives CASSKDREQSYNEQFF.

The chain joins TRBV7-2 to TRBJ2-7; 7 bases are shared with TRBD2. The CDR3 has 14 amino acids. V shed 3 bases, J shed 5 bases, and the junction held 7 bases outside the gene matches. Germline V gene data show CDR1 as SGHTA and CDR2 as FQGNSA. The CDR3 coding sequence is TGTGCCAGCAGCTTTGTCGCTAGCGGAGACGAGCAGTACTTC. It translates to CASSFVASGDEQYF.

The CDR3 region is CASSSPGLAGRDGHTSTDTQYF. The CDR3 DNA reads TGTGCCAGCAGCTCGCCGGGACTAGCGGGGAGAGATGGGCACACTAGCACAGATACGCAGTATTTT. The chain joins TRBV7-8 to TRBJ2-3, with 13 positions matching TRBD2. Germline lookup yields CDR1 SGHVS and CDR2 FQNEAQ. V gave up 4 bases and J gave up 0 bases; unmatched junction bases: 19. The CDR3 is 22 residues long.

The rearrangement links TRBV11-2 to TRBJ2-1; weak D call: TRBD2 (5 bases). The V end was cut by 5 bases, the J end by 10 bases, with 12 bases between. The CDR3 totals 12 residues. Germline CDR1 SGHAT, CDR2 FQNNGV. CDR3 amino acids: CASSEGGEEQFF. The DNA for the CDR3 is TGTGCCAGCAGCGAGGGTGGGGAAGAGCAGTTCTTC.

The rearrangement links TRBV27 to TRBJ2-7; D is perhaps TRBD1 (6 bases). The CDR3 is 15 residues long. Germline V gene data show CDR1 as MNHEY and CDR2 as SMNVEV (reference sequence). Trimming shortened V by 5 bases and J by 1 base, and 15 bases separated the two germline ends. CDR3 loop: CASSPRPGQSYEQYF. Here the CDR3 DNA reads TGTGCCAGCAGTCCAAGGCCCGGACAGTCCTACGAGCAGTACTTC.

Only a few counts were recorded for this clone. This rearrangement joins TRBV2 to TRBJ2-1; 8 bases agree with TRBD2. Trimming took 7 bases from V and 3 from J; bases not matched to a gene: 5. The germline V gene encodes CDR1 SNHLY and CDR2 FYNNEI. This CDR3 has 14 amino acids. The CDR3 DNA follows: TGTGCCAGCACCCCGGGACTAGTCTACAATGAGCAGTTCTTC. Its translation is CASTPGLVYNEQFF.

This chain joins TRBV14 and TRBJ2-1; 10 bases are a match to TRBD2. V shed 0 bases and J 6 bases; nucleotides not matched to a gene: 20. This CDR3 has 21 residues. The germline CDR1 and CDR2 sequences are SGHDN and FVKESK. For the CDR3, the DNA is TGTGCCAGCAGCCAAGATGAAGGTTCTAGCGGGAGAAGTCGGGACCGCAATGAGCAGTTCTTC. Amino acid sequence: CASSQDEGSSGRSRDRNEQFF. The variable domain in full, completed from reference TRBV14 and TRBJ2-1, reads EAGVTQFPSHSVIEKGQTVTLRCDPISGHDNLYWYRRVMGKEIKFLLHFVKESKQDESGMPNNRFLAERTGGTYSTLKVQPAELEDSGVYFCASSQDEGSSGRSRDRNEQFFGPGTRLTVL.

This chain joins TRBV30 and TRBJ2-2; no clear D. Germline V gene data show CDR1 as GTSNPN and CDR2 as SVGIG (reference sequence). The CDR3 runs 17 residues. Trimming shortened V by 3 bases and J by 1 base, and 18 bases separated the two germline ends. The CDR3 here is CAWRNYFGPMNTGELFF. CDR3 nucleotides: TGTGCCTGGAGAAATTACTTCGGGCCCATGAACACCGGGGAGCTGTTTTTT. Combining the CDR3 with reference TRBV30 and TRBJ2-2 gives the whole variable domain SQTIHQWPATLVQPVGSPLSLECTVEGTSNPNLYWYRQAAGRGLQLLFYSVGIGQISSEVPQNLSASRPQDRQFILSSKKLLLSDSGFYLCAWRNYFGPMNTGELFFGEGSRLTVL.

The genes are TRBV19 and TRBJ2-7; tentatively, D is TRBD2 (5 bases). V shed 0 bases and J shed 4 bases, with 7 bases lying between them. CDR1 LNHDA and CDR2 SQIVND come from the germline V gene (reference sequence). This CDR3 region has 13 residues. The CDR3 reads CASSIDRRYEQYF. CDR3 in DNA: TGTGCCAGTAGTATAGATAGGAGGTACGAGCAGTACTTC.

For this clone: The same CDR3 also results from other DNA sequences found in this sample. The chain has TRBV28 and TRBJ1-4, with D possibly TRBD1 on 5 matching bases. Deletions cut 3 bases from V and 3 bases from J, with 8 bases between. The CDR3 consists of 14 residues. Germline CDR1 reads MDHEN; CDR2 reads SYDVKM. The CDR3 DNA follows: TGTGCCAGCAGTTTGGGGGGTGCTAATGAAAAACTGTTTTTT. Its translation: CASSLGGANEKLFF.